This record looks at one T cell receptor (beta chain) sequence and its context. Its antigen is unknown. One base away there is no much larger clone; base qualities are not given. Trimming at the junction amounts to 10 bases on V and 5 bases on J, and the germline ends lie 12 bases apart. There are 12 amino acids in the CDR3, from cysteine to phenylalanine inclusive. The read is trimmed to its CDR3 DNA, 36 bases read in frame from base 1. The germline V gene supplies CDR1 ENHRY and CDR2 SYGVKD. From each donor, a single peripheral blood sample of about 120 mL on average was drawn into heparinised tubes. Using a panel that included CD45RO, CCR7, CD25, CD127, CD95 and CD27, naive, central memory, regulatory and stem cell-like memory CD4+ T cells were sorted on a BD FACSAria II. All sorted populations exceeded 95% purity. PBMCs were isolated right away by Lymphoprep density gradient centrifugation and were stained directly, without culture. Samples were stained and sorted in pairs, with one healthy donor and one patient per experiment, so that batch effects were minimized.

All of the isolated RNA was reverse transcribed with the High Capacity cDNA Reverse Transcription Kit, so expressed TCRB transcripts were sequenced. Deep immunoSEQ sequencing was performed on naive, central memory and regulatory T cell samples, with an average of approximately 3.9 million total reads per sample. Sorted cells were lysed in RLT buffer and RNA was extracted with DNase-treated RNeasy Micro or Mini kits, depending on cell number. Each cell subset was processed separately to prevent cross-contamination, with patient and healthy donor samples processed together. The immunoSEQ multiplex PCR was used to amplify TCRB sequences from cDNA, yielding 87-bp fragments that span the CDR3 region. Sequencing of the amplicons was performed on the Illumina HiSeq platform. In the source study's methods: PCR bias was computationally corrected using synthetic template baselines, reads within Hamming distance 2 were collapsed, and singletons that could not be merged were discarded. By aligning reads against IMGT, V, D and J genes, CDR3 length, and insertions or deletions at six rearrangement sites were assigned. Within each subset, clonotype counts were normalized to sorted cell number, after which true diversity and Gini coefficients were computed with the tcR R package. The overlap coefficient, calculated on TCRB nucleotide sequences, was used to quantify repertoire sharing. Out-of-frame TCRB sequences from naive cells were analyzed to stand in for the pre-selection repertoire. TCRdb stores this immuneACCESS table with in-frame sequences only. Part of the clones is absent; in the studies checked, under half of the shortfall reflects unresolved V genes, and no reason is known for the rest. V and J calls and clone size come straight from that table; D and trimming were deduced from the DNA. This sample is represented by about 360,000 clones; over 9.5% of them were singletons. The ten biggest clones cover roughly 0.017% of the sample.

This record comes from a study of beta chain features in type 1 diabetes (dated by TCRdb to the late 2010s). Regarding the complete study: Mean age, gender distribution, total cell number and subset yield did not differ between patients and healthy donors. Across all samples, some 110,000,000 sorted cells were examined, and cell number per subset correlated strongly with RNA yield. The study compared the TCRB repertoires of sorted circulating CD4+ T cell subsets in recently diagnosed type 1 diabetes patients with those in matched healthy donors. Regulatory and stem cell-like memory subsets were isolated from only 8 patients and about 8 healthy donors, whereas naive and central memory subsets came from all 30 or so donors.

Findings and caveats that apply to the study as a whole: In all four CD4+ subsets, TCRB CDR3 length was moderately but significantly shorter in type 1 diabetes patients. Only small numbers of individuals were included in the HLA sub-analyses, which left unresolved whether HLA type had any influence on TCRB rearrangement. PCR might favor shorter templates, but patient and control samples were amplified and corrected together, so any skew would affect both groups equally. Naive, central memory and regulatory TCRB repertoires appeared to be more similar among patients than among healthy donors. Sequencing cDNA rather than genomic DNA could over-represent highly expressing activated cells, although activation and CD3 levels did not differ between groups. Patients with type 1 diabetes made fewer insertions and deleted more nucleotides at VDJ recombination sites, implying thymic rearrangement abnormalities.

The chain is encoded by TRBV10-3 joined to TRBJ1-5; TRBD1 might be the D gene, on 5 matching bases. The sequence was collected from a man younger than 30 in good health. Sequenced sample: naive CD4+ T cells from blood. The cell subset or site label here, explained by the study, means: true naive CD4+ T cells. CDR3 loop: CATRAGDQPQHF. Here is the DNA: TGTGCCACCAGGGCAGGTGATCAGCCCCAGCATTTT.